These 7 T cell receptor beta chains were all obtained from the same sample, sequenced in a study of blood T cell repertoires in COVID-19. The method was immunoSEQ multiplex PCR; TCRdb's version includes in-frame clones alone and lacks a portion of them. Among about 19,000 clones listed, roughly 86% were seen once. The sequencing input was peripheral blood. All receptors derive from a human donor in a cohort sampled during active COVID-19.

The V and J genes are TRBV4-1 and TRBJ2-7, with 8 bases that match TRBD2. Germline trimming cut 4 bases from V and 2 bases from J; bases unmatched to any gene: 7. Germline values: CDR1 MGHRA, CDR2 YSYEKL. This CDR3 contains 15 residues. The CDR3: CASSPRVAGTYEQYF. The CDR3 DNA reads as TGCGCCAGCAGCCCCCGGGTAGCGGGGACCTACGAGCAGTACTTC.

The chain couples TRBV5-5 to TRBJ1-5, with D tentatively TRBD1 (6 bases). Per the germline V gene, CDR1 is SGHKS and CDR2 is YYEKEE (reference sequence). V was trimmed by 4 bases and J by 0 bases, leaving 11 bases between them. The CDR3 sequence is 15 residues long. CDR3 residues: CASSQYRDSNQPQHF. The CDR3 bases are TGTGCCAGCAGCCAATACAGGGATAGCAATCAGCCCCAGCATTTT.

V usage is TRBV4-2 and J usage is TRBJ1-5; D gene uncertain. Germline lookup yields CDR1 LGHNA and CDR2 YNFKEQ. V was cut by 1 base and J by 1 base, with 11 bases left in between. This CDR3 is built from 16 residues. Here the CDR3 DNA reads TGTGCCAGCAGCCAAGTACGAGGTAGAAGCAATCAGCCCCAGCATTTT. It yields the protein CASSQVRGRSNQPQHF.

J is TRBJ2-3 and V is TRBV12-3 or TRBV12-4; no definite D call. The CDR3 totals 13 residues. The germline V and J ends were trimmed by 1 base and 4 bases, with 6 bases remaining between them. CDR3 protein: CASSLVASDTQYF. In DNA form, the CDR3 reads TGTGCCAGCAGTTTAGTGGCATCAGATACGCAGTATTTT.

This chain links TRBV12-3 or TRBV12-4 with TRBJ2-7; 9 bases are a match to TRBD2. V gave up 9 bases and J gave up 3 bases; unmatched junction bases: 6. The CDR3 is 13 residues long. CDR3 coding DNA: TGTGCCAGTGCGCGGGGGGGCGGCTACGAGCAGTACTTC. This codes for CASARGGGYEQYF.

The chain is built from TRBV11-2 and TRBJ2-2, with unresolved D. CDR1 and CDR2 (germline): SGHAT, FQNNGV. The CDR3 spans 16 residues. V lost 5 bases and J 1 base, leaving 14 bases between the germline ends. The CDR3: CASSANLALNTGELFF. In DNA, the CDR3 is TGTGCCAGCAGCGCCAACCTCGCACTGAACACCGGGGAGCTGTTTTTT.

The rearrangement joins TRBV4-2 to TRBJ2-3, with D possibly being TRBD2 (5 bases). The length of the CDR3 is 16 residues. V lost 1 base, J lost 0 bases, and 11 bases lay in between. Looked up from germline, CDR1 is LGHNA and CDR2 is YNFKEQ. The CDR3 DNA reads as TGTGCCAGCAGCCAAGGGCGAGCGGCTAGCACAGATACGCAGTATTTT. Protein product: CASSQGRAASTDTQYF.